Listed here is a single T cell receptor (beta chain). These data originate in a study of T cells in Graves' hyperthyroidism and ophthalmopathy. The CDR3 has 16 amino acids. With 5 bases removed from V and 5 bases from J, the gap between germline ends came to 19 bases. CDR1 and CDR2 (germline): MNHEY, SMNVEV (reference sequence). The CDR3 regions of TCR beta were amplified from RNA transcripts. First-round RT-PCR of the TCR CDR3 relied on the HTBI primer set. TCRdb called the multiplex PCR reads again in MiXCR, with one record for every CDR3 protein. The sample has about half a million distinct CDR3 sequences, around 20% seen once.

The genes are TRBV27 and TRBJ2-1, with a tentative D call TRBD1 (5 bases). Sequencing used blood. The source is a man aged 35-49 years with Graves' ophthalmopathy. The CDR3 loop reads CASSPTTWGTHNEQFF. For the CDR3, the DNA is TGTGCCAGCAGTCCAACCACATGGGGCACCCACAATGAGCAGTTCTTC.